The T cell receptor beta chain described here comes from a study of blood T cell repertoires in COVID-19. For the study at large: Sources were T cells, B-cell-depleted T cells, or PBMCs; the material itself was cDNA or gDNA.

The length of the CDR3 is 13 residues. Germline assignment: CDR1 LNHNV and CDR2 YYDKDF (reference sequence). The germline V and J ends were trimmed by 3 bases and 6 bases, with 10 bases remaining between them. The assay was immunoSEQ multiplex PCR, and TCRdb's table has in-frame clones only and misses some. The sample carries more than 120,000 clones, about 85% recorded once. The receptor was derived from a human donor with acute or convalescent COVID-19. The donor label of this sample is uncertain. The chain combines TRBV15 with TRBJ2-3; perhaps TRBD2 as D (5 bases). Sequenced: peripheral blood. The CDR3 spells CATSRDSGDTQYF. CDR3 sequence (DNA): TGTGCCACCAGCAGGGACTCTGGGGATACGCAGTATTTT.